This T cell receptor beta chain appears in the sequencing data of a study of neurological immune-mediated disorders. Study-level results: None of the CDR3 amino acid sequences in expanded clones turned up in more than one subject, which points to private repertoires in all groups.

This clonotype was seen repeatedly, ten times or more. Its antigen is still unknown. By 5'RACE with 10-nucleotide random UMIs, the cDNA was made. In each sequencing run, over 160 million TCR-beta sequences were generated from 15-18 subjects. Using its own MiXCR run on the 5' RACE reads, TCRdb lists one record per CDR3 protein. The table shows 53,000 or so distinct CDR3 sequences, with 8% to 9% occurring only once. V dropped 6 bases and J dropped 2; count of bases not matched to a gene: 4. The CDR3 is made up of 15 amino acids. Time point here: longitudinal time-point 3. Unsorted libraries came from 2 million PBMCs stored at -80 °C.

The chain recombines TRBV12-3 or TRBV12-4 with TRBJ2-7; 13 nucleotides match TRBD2. The TCR was taken from a woman between 40 and 55 years old in good health. Input material: PBMCs. The CDR3 coding sequence is TGTGCCAGCAGCCGGACTAGCGGGAGACCCTACGAGCAGTACTTC. It encodes CASSRTSGRPYEQYF.